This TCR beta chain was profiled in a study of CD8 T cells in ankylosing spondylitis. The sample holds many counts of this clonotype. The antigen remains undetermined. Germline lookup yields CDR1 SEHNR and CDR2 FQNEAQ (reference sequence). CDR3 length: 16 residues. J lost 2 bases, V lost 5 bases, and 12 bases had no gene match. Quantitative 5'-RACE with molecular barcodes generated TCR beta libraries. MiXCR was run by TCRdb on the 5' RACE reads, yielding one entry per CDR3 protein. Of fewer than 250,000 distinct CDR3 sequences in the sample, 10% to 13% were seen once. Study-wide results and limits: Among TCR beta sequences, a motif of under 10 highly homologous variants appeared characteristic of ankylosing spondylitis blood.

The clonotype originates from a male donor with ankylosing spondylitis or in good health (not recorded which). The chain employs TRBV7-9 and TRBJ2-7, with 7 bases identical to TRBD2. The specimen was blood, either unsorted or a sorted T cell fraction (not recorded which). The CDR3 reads CASSRDGSGITYEQYF. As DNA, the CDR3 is TGTGCCAGCAGCAGGGATGGGAGCGGGATAACCTACGAGCAGTACTTC. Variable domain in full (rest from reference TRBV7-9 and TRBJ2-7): DTGVSQNPRHKITKRGQNVTFRCDPISEHNRLYWYRQTLGQGPEFLTYFQNEAQLEKSRLLSDRFSAERPKGSFSTLEIQRTEQGDSAMYLCASSRDGSGITYEQYFGPGTRLTVT.